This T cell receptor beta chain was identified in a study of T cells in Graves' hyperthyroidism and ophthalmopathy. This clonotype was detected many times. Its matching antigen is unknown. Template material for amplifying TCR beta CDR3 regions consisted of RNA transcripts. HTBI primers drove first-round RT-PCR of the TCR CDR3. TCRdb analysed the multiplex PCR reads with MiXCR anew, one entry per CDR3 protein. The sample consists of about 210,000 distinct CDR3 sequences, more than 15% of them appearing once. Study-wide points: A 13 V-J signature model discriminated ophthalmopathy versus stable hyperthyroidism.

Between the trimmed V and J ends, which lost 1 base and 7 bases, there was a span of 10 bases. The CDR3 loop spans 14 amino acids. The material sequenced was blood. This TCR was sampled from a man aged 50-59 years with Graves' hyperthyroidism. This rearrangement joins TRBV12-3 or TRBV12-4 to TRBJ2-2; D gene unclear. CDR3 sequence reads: CASSLVGWGGELFF. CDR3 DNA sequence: TGTGCCAGCAGTTTAGTGGGGTGGGGCGGGGAGCTGTTTTTT.